These T cell receptor beta chains were read from a single sample in a study of T cell changes during pregnancy in multiple sclerosis. Sequencing was performed with immunoSEQ multiplex PCR; in TCRdb, only in-frame clones are kept and a portion is missing. The repertoire includes 75,000 to 80,000 clones, around 93% of them detected once, and approximately 0.7% sits in the top ten. The sample consisted of peripheral blood, taken in the second trimester of pregnancy. These receptors were taken from a female donor in good health, enrolled as a control in a pregnancy study. Both conserved end residues are part of each CDR3. The D gene is left open where the match is weak. A row's size may be missing; if present it is once, few, many or a size class.

V gene	D gene	J gene	clone size	CDR3 protein	CDR3 DNA
TRBV5-6	-	TRBJ1-4	-	CASSTYAGVTNEKLFF	TGTGCCAGCAGTACCTACGCCGGGGTCACTAATGAAAAACTGTTTTTT
TRBV4-3	-	TRBJ1-1	-	CASSFFGGGHTEAFF	TGCGCCAGCAGCTTTTTCGGGGGAGGGCACACTGAAGCTTTCTTT
TRBV7-3	TRBD2	TRBJ2-3	-	CASSPSSGGGSDTQYF	TGTGCCAGCAGTCCCTCTAGCGGGGGGGGGTCAGATACGCAGTATTTT
TRBV9	-	TRBJ1-1	-	CASSSQWFGDTEAFF	TGTGCCAGCAGCAGTCAGTGGTTCGGGGACACTGAAGCTTTCTTT
TRBV5-4	-	TRBJ2-1	-	CASSLGQNSPNEQFF	TGTGCCAGCAGCTTGGGCCAGAATTCCCCCAATGAGCAGTTCTTC
TRBV19	-	TRBJ1-3	-	CASSMTDSGNTIYF	TGTGCCAGTAGTATGACAGACTCTGGAAACACCATATATTTT
TRBV23-1	TRBD2	TRBJ2-2	-	CASSHAGTSGGNTGELFF	TGCGCCAGCAGTCATGCCGGGACTAGCGGGGGAAACACCGGGGAGCTGTTTTTT
TRBV6-5	-	TRBJ2-3	-	CASRSGITDTQYF	TGTGCCAGCAGGTCGGGGATCACAGATACGCAGTATTTT
TRBV30	TRBD2	TRBJ2-3	-	CACKAPGGQGRSTDTQYF	TGTGCCTGTAAAGCACCGGGGGGGCAGGGGCGTAGCACAGATACGCAGTATTTT
TRBV2	TRBD1	TRBJ2-2	once	CASSTGTVSTGELFF	TGTGCCAGCAGTACCGGGACAGTTAGCACCGGGGAGCTGTTTTTT
TRBV5-6	-	TRBJ1-1	once	CASSLDMGGGEAFF	TGTGCCAGCAGCTTGGACATGGGGGGAGGGGAAGCTTTCTTT
TRBV7-2	TRBD1	TRBJ1-2	-	CASSSTGGNYGYTF	TGTGCCAGCAGCTCGACAGGGGGCAACTATGGCTACACCTTC
TRBV6-5	-	TRBJ1-1	-	CASSYEGSMNTEAFF	TGTGCCAGCAGTTACGAGGGATCCATGAACACTGAAGCTTTCTTT
TRBV5-1	TRBD1	TRBJ2-5	-	CASSLGQGAQETQYF	TGCGCCAGCAGCTTGGGACAGGGGGCTCAAGAGACCCAGTACTTC
TRBV30	TRBD1	TRBJ1-5	-	CAWSLGRTGLYSNQPQHF	TGTGCCTGGAGTTTGGGTCGGACAGGACTTTATAGCAATCAGCCCCAGCATTTT
TRBV30	TRBD1	TRBJ1-2	-	CAWKGDREGGYTF	TGTGCCTGGAAAGGAGACAGGGAAGGCGGCTACACCTTC
TRBV7-3	TRBD1	TRBJ1-2	-	CASSFGTGNYGYTF	TGTGCCAGCAGCTTTGGGACAGGGAACTATGGCTACACCTTC
TRBV29-1	TRBD2	TRBJ2-1	-	CSVEGGAGGAYNEQFF	TGCAGCGTTGAAGGGGGGGCGGGGGGCGCTTACAATGAGCAGTTCTTC
TRBV14	TRBD1	TRBJ2-7	-	CASSQVRGQAYEQYF	TGTGCCAGCAGCCAAGTTAGAGGACAGGCCTACGAGCAGTACTTC
TRBV6-6	-	TRBJ1-2	-	CASSSTENYGYTF	TGTGCCAGCAGTTCAACAGAGAACTATGGCTACACCTTC
TRBV9	-	TRBJ1-1	-	CASSVADMNTEAFF	TGTGCCAGCAGCGTTGCAGACATGAACACTGAAGCTTTCTTT
TRBV5-1	-	TRBJ2-7	-	CASSLQPDIGPTSYEQYF	TGCGCCAGCAGCTTGCAGCCGGACATCGGCCCAACTTCCTACGAGCAGTACTTC
TRBV19	TRBD2	TRBJ2-3	-	CASGWLAGGTDTQYF	TGTGCCAGTGGGTGGCTAGCGGGGGGCACAGATACGCAGTATTTT